This T cell receptor beta chain appears in the sequencing data of a study of blood T cells in healthy people across ages. Findings and caveats of the study: Unsorted PBMC material precluded a definitive naive versus antigen-experienced comparison. Long-lived donors carried more naive CD4+ cells and greater diversity than aged donors. It was not known whether donors were CMV positive (a possible confounder of expanded clonotype changes).

The second PCR ran about 6 to 11 cycles with a sample-barcoded 5' primer and J-beta primers. Tagging of each cDNA molecule was performed by a template-switch adaptor with 12 random nucleotides. TCRdb itself ran the 5' RACE reads through MiXCR, one entry per CDR3 protein. Among roughly 500,000 distinct CDR3 sequences listed, 27% were seen once. Notes on this clonotype: Its antigen remains unknown.

The germline V gene has CDR1 SGHTA and CDR2 FQGTGA. The CDR3 length is 14 residues. Trimming cost V 4 bases and J 3 bases; bases outside gene matches: 5. The sequence came from a woman in her sixties or seventies in good health. Material for sequencing was blood. The chain couples TRBV7-3 to TRBJ2-5, with 7 bases fitting TRBD2. This CDR3 is CASSSYLAEETQYF. CDR3 nucleotides: TGTGCCAGCAGCTCATACCTAGCGGAAGAGACCCAGTACTTC. Full variable domain (remainder filled in from reference TRBV7-3 and TRBJ2-5): GAGVSQTPSNKVTEKGKYVELRCDPISGHTALYWYRQSLGQGPEFLIYFQGTGAADDSGLPNDRFFAVRPEGSVSTLKIQRTERGDSAVYLCASSSYLAEETQYFGPGTRLLVL.